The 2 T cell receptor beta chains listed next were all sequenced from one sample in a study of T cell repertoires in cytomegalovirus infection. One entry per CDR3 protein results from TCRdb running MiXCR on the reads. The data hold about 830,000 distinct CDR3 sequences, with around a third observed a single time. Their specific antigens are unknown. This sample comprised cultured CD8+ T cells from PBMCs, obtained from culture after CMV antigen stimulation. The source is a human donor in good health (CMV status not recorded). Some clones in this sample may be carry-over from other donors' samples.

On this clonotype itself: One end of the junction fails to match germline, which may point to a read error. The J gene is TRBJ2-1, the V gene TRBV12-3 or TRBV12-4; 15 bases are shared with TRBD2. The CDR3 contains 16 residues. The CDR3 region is CASSPQGLAGGNEKFF. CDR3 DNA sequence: TGTGCCAGCAGTCCCCAGGGACTAGCGGGGGGTAATGAGAAGTTCTTC.

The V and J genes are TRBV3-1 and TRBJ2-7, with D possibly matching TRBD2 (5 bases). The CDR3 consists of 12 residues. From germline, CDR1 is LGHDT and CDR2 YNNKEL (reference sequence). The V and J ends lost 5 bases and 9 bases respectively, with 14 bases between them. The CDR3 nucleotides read TGTGCCAGCAGCTATCTGGAAGAGGGGCAGTACTTC. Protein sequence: CASSYLEEGQYF.